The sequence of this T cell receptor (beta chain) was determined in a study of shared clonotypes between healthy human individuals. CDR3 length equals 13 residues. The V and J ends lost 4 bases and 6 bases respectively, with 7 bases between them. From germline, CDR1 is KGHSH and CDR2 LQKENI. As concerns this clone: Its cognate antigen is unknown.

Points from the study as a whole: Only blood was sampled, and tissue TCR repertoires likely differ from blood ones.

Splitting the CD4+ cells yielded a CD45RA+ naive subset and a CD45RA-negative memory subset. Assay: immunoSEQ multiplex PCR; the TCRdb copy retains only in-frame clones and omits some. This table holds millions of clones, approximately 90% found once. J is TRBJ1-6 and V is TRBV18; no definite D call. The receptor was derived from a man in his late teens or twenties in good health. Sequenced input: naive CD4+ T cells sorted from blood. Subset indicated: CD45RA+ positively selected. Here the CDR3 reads CASSRAPNSPLHF. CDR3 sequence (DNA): TGTGCCAGCTCACGTGCTCCTAATTCACCCCTCCACTTT.